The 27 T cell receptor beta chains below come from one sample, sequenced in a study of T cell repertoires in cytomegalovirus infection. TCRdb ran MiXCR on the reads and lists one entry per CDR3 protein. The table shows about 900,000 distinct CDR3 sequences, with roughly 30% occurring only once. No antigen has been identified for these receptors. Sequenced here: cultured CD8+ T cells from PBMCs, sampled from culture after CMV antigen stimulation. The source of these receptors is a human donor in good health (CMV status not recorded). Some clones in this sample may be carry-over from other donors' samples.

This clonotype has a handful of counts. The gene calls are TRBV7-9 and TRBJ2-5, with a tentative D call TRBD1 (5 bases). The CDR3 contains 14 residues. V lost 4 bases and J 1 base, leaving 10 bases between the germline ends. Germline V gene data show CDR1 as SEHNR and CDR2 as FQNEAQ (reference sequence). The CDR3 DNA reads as TGTGCCAGCAGCTCGGACATCATCCAAGAGACCCAGTACTTC. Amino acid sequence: CASSSDIIQETQYF. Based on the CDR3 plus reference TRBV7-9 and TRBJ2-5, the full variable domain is DTGVSQNPRHKITKRGQNVTFRCDPISEHNRLYWYRQTLGQGPEFLTYFQNEAQLEKSRLLSDRFSAERPKGSFSTLEIQRTEQGDSAMYLCASSSDIIQETQYFGPGTRLLVL.

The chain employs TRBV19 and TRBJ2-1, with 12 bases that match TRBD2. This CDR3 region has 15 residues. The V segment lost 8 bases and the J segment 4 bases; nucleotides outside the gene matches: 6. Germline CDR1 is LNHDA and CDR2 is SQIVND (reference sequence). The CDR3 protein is CASYGLAGLYNEQFF. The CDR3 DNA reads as TGTGCCAGTTACGGACTAGCGGGGTTGTACAATGAGCAGTTCTTC.

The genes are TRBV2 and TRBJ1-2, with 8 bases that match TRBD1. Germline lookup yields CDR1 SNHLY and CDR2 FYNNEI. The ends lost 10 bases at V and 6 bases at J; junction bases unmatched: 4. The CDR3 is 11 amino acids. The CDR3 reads CANPQGDGYTF. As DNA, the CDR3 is TGTGCCAACCCACAGGGGGATGGCTACACCTTC. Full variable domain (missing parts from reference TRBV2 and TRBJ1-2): EPEVTQTPSHQVTQMGQEVILRCVPISNHLYFYWYRQILGQKVEFLVSFYNNEISEKSEIFDDQFSVERPDGSNFTLKIRSTKLEDSAMYFCANPQGDGYTFGSGTRLTVV.

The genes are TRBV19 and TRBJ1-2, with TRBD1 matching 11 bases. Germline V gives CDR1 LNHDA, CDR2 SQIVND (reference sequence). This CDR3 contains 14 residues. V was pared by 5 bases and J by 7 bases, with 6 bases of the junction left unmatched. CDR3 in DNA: TGTGCCAGTAGTCAAGGACAGGGGGCGACTGGCTACACCTTC. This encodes CASSQGQGATGYTF.

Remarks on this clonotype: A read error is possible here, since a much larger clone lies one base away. The CDR3 DNA is TGTGCCAGCAGCCTCGGACAGAGGGGATACTATGGCTACACCTTC. It yields the protein CASSLGQRGYYGYTF. The rearrangement links TRBV7-8 to TRBJ1-2, with D possibly matching TRBD1 (6 bases). V lost 5 bases and J lost 3, with 16 bases in between. The CDR3 runs to 15 residues. Germline CDR1 SGHVS, CDR2 FQNEAQ.

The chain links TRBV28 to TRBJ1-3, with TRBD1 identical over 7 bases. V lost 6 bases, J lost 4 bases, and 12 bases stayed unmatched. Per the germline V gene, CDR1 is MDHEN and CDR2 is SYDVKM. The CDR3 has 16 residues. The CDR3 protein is CASRPFRQGSGNTIYF. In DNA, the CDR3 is TGTGCCAGCAGGCCGTTTCGACAGGGATCCGGAAACACCATATATTTT.

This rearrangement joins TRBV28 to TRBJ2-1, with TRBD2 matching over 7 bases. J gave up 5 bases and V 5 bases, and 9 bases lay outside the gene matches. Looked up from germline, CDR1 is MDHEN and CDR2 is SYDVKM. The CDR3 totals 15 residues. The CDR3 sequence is CASSPRLARDNEQFF. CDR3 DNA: TGTGCCAGCAGTCCACGACTAGCCCGTGACAATGAGCAGTTCTTC.

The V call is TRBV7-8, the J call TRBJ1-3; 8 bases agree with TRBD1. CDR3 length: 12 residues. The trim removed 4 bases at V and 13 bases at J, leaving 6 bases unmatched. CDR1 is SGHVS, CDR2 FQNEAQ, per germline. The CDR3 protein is CASSSGTGWIYF. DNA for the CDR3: TGTGCCAGCAGCTCAGGGACAGGATGGATATATTTT.

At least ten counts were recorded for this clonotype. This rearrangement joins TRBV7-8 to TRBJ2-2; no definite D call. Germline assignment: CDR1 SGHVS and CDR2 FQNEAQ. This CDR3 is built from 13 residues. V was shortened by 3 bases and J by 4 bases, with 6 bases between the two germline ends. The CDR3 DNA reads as TGTGCCAGCAGCTTTAGCCTCACCGGGGAGCTGTTTTTT. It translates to CASSFSLTGELFF. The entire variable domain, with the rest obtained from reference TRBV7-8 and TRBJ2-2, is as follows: GAGVSQSPRYKVAKRGQDVALRCDPISGHVSLFWYQQALGQGPEFLTYFQNEAQLDKSGLPSDRFFAERPEGSVSTLKIQRTQQEDSAVYLCASSFSLTGELFFGEGSRLTVL.

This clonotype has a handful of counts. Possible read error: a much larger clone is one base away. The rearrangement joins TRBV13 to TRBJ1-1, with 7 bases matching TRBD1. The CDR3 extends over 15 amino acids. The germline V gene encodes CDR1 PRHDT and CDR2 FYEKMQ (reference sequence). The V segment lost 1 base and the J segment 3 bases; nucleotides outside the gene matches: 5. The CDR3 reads CASSLVGTVDTEAFF. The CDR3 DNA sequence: TGTGCCAGCAGCTTAGTAGGGACAGTGGACACTGAAGCTTTCTTT.

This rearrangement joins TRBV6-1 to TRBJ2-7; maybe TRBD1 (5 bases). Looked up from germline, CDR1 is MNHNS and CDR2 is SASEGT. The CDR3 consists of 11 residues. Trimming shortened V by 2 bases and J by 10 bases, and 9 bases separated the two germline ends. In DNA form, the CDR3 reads TGTGCCAGCAGTGAATTGGGGCCCCAGTACTTC. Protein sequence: CASSELGPQYF.

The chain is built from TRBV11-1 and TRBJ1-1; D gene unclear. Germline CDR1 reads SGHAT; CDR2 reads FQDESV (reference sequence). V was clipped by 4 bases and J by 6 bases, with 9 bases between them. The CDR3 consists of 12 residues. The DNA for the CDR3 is TGTGCCAGCAGCTATCGGACCGCTGAAGCTTTCTTT. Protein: CASSYRTAEAFF.

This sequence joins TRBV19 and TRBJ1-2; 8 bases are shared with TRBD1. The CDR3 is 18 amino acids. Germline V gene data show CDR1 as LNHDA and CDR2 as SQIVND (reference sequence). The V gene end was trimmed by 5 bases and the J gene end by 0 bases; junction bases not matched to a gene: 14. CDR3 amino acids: CASSRGIDRGAANYGYTF. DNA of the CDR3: TGTGCCAGTAGTCGGGGGATCGACAGGGGAGCCGCTAACTATGGCTACACCTTC.

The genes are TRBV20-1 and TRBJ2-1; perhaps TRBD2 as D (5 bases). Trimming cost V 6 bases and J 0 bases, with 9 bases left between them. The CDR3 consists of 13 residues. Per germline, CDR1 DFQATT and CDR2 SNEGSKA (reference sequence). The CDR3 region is CSAWTSSYNEQFF. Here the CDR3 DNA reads TGCAGTGCGTGGACTTCCTCCTACAATGAGCAGTTCTTC.

CDR3 in amino acids: CASSSQRGSSYNEQFF. The CDR3 nucleotides are TGTGCCAGCAGCTCTCAGCGGGGAAGCTCCTACAATGAGCAGTTCTTC. The gene calls are TRBV28 and TRBJ2-1, with TRBD2 matching 7 bases. The V and J ends lost 6 bases and 0 bases, in that order; junction bases with no gene match: 8. Germline-derived CDR1 and CDR2 are MDHEN and SYDVKM. The CDR3 runs 16 residues.

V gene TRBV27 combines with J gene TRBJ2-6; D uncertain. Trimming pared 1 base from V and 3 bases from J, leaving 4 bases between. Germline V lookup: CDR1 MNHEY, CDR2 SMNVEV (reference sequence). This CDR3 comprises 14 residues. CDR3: CASSLLDGANVLTF. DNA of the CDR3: TGTGCCAGCAGTTTATTAGATGGGGCCAACGTCCTGACTTTC.

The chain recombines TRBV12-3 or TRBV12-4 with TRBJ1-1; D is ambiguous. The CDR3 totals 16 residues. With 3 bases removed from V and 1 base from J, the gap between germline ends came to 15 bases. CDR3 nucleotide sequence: TGTGCCAGCAGTTTCCATGCCGGGCCTCAGAACACTGAAGCTTTCTTT. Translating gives CASSFHAGPQNTEAFF.

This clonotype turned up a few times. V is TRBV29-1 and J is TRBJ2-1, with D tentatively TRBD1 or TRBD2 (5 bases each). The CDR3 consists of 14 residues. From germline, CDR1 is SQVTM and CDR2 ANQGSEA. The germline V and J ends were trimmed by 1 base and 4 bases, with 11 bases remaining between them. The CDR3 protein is CSVEGQGGYNEQFF. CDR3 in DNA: TGCAGCGTTGAAGGGCAGGGCGGGTACAATGAGCAGTTCTTC.

The CDR3: CASSQATGTGELFF. CDR3 sequence (DNA): TGCGCCAGCAGCCAAGCTACAGGGACCGGGGAGCTGTTTTTT. The V and J genes are TRBV4-1 and TRBJ2-2, with D maybe TRBD1 (6 bases). The CDR3 loop spans 14 amino acids. V dropped 1 base and J dropped 5 bases, with 8 bases sitting between them. Germline V gives CDR1 MGHRA, CDR2 YSYEKL.

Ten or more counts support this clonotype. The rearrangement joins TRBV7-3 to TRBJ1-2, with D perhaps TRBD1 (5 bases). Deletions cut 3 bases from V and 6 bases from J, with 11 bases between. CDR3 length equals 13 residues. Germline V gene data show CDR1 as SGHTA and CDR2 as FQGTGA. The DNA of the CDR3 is TGTGCCAGCAGCTTGTCGGGGGGAGATGGCTACACCTTC. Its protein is CASSLSGGDGYTF.

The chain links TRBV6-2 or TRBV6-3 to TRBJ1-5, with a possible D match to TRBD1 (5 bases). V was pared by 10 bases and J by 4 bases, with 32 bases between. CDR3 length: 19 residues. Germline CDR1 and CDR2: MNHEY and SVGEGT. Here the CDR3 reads CATQFIWQAGTYGNQPQHF. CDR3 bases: TGTGCCACCCAGTTTATATGGCAGGCCGGGACGTATGGAAATCAGCCCCAGCATTTT.

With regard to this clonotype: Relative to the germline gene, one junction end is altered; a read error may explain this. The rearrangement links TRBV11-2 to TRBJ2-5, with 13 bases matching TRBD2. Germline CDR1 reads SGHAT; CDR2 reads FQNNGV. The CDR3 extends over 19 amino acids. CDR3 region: CVSSLDPGLAGPPQETQYF. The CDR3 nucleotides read TGTGTCAGCAGCTTAGATCCGGGACTAGCGGGACCCCCCCAAGAGACCCAGTACTTC.

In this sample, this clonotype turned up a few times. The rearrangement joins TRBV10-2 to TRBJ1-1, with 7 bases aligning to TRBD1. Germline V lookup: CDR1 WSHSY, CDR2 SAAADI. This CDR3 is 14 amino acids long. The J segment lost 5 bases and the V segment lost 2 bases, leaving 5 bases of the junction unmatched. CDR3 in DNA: TGCGCCAGCAGTGAGGAGGGGGCAAGGACTGAAGCTTTCTTT. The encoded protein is CASSEEGARTEAFF.

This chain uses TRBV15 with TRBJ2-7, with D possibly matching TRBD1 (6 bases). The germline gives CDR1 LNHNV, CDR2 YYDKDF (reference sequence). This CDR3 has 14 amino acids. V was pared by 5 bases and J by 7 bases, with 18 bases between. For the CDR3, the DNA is TGTGCCACCAGCCGCTGGGACACGACGGATGAGCAGTACGTC. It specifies CATSRWDTTDEQYV.

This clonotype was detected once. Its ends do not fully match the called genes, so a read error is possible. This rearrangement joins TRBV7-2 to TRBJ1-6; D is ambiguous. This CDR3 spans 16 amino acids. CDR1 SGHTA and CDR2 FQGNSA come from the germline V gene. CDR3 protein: CVSTPRGSIYNSPLHF. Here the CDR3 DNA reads TGTGTCAGCACCCCCCGCGGAAGTATTTATAATTCACCCCTCCACTTT.

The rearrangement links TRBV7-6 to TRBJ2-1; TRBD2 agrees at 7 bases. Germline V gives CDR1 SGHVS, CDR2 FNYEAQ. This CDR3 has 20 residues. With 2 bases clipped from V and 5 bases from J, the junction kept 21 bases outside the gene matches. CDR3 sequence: CASSLRTGTNLSPINNEQFF. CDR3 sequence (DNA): TGTGCCAGCAGCTTACGAACCGGGACTAATCTGTCCCCTATTAACAATGAGCAGTTCTTC.

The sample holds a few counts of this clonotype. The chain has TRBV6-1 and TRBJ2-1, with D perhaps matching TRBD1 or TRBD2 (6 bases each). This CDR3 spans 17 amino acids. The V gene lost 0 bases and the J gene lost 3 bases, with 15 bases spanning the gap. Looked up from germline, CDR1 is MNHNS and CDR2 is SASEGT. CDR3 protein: CASSEAPGALRYNEQFF. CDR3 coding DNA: TGTGCCAGCAGTGAAGCGCCGGGGGCTCTACGCTACAATGAGCAGTTCTTC.